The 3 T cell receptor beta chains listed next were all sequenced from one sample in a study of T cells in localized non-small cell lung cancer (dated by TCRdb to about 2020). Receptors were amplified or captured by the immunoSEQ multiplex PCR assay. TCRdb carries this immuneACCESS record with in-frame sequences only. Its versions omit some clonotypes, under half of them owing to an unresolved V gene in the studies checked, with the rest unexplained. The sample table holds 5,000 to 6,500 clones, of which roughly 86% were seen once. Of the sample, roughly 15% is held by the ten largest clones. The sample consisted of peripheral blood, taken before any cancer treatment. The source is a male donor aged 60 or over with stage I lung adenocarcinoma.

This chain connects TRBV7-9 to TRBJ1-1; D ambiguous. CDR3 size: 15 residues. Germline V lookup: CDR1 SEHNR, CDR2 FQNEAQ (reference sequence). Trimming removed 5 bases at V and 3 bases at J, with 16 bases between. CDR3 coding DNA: TGTGCCAGCAGCCCCGCGGGGAGCTCGCACACTGAAGCTTTCTTT. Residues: CASSPAGSSHTEAFF. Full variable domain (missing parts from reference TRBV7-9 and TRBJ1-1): DTGVSQNPRHKITKRGQNVTFRCDPISEHNRLYWYRQTLGQGPEFLTYFQNEAQLEKSRLLSDRFSAERPKGSFSTLEIQRTEQGDSAMYLCASSPAGSSHTEAFFGQGTRLTVV.

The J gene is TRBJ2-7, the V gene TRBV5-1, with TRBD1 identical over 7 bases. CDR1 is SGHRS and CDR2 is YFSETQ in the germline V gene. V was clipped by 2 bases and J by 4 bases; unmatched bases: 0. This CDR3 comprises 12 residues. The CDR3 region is CASSLQGYEQYF. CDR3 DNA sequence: TGCGCCAGCAGCTTACAGGGGTACGAGCAGTACTTC.

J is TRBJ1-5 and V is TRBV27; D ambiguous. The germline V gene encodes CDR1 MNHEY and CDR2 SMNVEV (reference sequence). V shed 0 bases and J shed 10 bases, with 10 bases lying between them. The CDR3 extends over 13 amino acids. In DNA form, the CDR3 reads TGTGCCAGCAGTTTATCGATTACGGAACCCCAGCATTTT. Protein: CASSLSITEPQHF.